This TCR beta chain was found in a study of T-cell reconstitution after alpha-beta-depleted transplantation in children. There are many counts of this clonotype. Per the germline V gene, CDR1 is MDHEN and CDR2 is SYDVKM. This CDR3 is 14 amino acids long. The germline V and J ends were trimmed by 3 bases and 0 bases, with 5 bases remaining between them. Researchers prepared the TCRbeta library using unique molecular identifiers, the study reports. MiXCR was run by TCRdb on the PCR reads, yielding one entry per CDR3 protein. Of around 200,000 distinct CDR3 sequences listed, approximately 6.6% were seen once; the top ten hold 3%.

The chain has TRBV28 and TRBJ2-2; no clear D. The clonotype was recovered from a human donor who donated a stem cell graft to a child with Wiskott-Aldrich syndrome. The specimen comprised PBMCs from the stem cell graft donor, sampled from the stem cell graft. The CDR3 bases are TGTGCCAGCAGTTTTACAGCGAACACCGGGGAGCTGTTTTTT. Its protein product is CASSFTANTGELFF.